A single sample gave rise to the 14 T cell receptor beta chains below, sequenced in a study of blood T cell repertoires in COVID-19 (dated by TCRdb to 2020 to 2022). The library relied on the immunoSEQ multiplex PCR assay. TCRdb carries this immuneACCESS record with in-frame sequences only. Its versions omit some clonotypes, under half of them owing to an unresolved V gene in the studies checked, with the rest unexplained. The sample records 100,000 to 130,000 clones, about three quarters of which are singletons. Roughly 4% of the sample is in the top ten clones. The source material was peripheral blood. These receptors came from a man aged 70-80 years with acute or convalescent COVID-19.

The chain combines TRBV14 with TRBJ1-6; D may be TRBD1 (5 bases). Germline CDR1 and CDR2: SGHDN and FVKESK. This CDR3 has 16 residues. The V gene lost 0 bases and the J gene lost 7 bases, with 13 bases spanning the gap. The CDR3 nucleotides read TGTGCCAGCAGCCAAGAAATTGGCAGGGTGAATTCACCCCTCCACTTT. Translating it yields CASSQEIGRVNSPLHF.

The chain links TRBV5-1 to TRBJ2-3; TRBD1 matches 7 bases. Germline-derived CDR1 and CDR2 are SGHRS and YFSETQ. Trimming at V came to 4 bases and at J to 4 bases, leaving 12 bases not matched to a gene. This CDR3 has 16 amino acids. The CDR3 DNA reads as TGCGCCAGCAGCCCCCCGTTAGGGGGCTCCCCAGATACGCAGTATTTT. Translation gives CASSPPLGGSPDTQYF.

The chain combines TRBV27 with TRBJ2-7; 10 nucleotides line up with TRBD1. The CDR3 extends over 16 amino acids. Germline loops: CDR1 MNHEY, CDR2 SMNVEV (reference sequence). J was trimmed by 2 bases and V by 6 bases; bases with no gene match: 10. CDR3 loop: CASRESTGGKTYEQYF. The CDR3 DNA follows: TGTGCCAGCAGAGAATCGACAGGGGGCAAGACCTACGAGCAGTACTTC.

The rearrangement uses TRBV6-2 or TRBV6-3 and TRBJ1-5; 7 nucleotides align to TRBD1. This CDR3 contains 13 residues. After removal of 7 bases from V and 7 bases from J, the junction contained 7 bases not matched to a gene. Germline V gene data show CDR1 as MNHEY and CDR2 as SVGEGT. The CDR3 spells CASTPTGDQPQHF. The DNA of the CDR3 is TGTGCCAGCACCCCTACAGGGGACCAGCCCCAGCATTTT.

The genes are TRBV18 and TRBJ2-1; TRBD1 aligns across 9 bases. CDR3 length equals 14 residues. The V segment lost 5 bases and the J segment 9 bases; nucleotides outside the gene matches: 8. Germline V gene sequence: CDR1 KGHSH, CDR2 LQKENI. The CDR3 DNA reads TGTGCCAGCTCAGAAGGGACAGGGCATCGTGAGCAGTTCTTC. Translation gives CASSEGTGHREQFF. The variable domain in full, with the rest retrieved from reference TRBV18 and TRBJ2-1, is NAGVMQNPRHLVRRRGQEARLRCSPMKGHSHVYWYRQLPEEGLKFMVYLQKENIIDESGMPKERFSAEFPKEGPSILRIQQVVRGDSAAYFCASSEGTGHREQFFGPGTRLTVL.

CDR3 amino acids: CASSYNRYGYTF. The DNA for the CDR3 is TGTGCCAGCAGTTATAATCGCTATGGCTACACCTTC. The chain employs TRBV6-2 or TRBV6-3 and TRBJ1-2; D call uncertain. Germline assignment: CDR1 MNHEY and CDR2 SVGEGT. The CDR3 has 12 amino acids. V lost 3 bases to trimming and J lost 4 bases, with 6 bases between them.

For the CDR3, the DNA is TGTGCCAGCAGTCCCTTGGGGGGTGCTCGGGGCGAGCAGTACTTC. Encoded protein: CASSPLGGARGEQYF. The J gene is TRBJ2-7, the V gene TRBV27; perhaps TRBD2 as D (6 bases). From germline, CDR1 is MNHEY and CDR2 SMNVEV (reference sequence). V lost 5 bases to trimming and J lost 6 bases, with 20 bases between them. The CDR3 length is 15 residues.

V is TRBV7-8 and J is TRBJ2-2; D possibly corresponds to TRBD1 (6 bases). The CDR3 covers 15 residues. Per germline, CDR1 SGHVS and CDR2 FQNEAQ. V was clipped by 5 bases and J by 4 bases, with 14 bases between them. CDR3 loop: CASSLWGHSTGELFF. In DNA form, the CDR3 reads TGTGCCAGCAGCCTATGGGGACATTCCACCGGGGAGCTGTTTTTT.

The J gene is TRBJ2-7, the V gene TRBV2; 10 bases map to TRBD1. CDR1 is SNHLY and CDR2 is FYNNEI in the germline V gene. Losses at the gene ends were 6 bases for V and 5 bases for J; bases not matched to a gene: 7. This CDR3 has 14 residues. CDR3 amino acids: CASRDRGALDEQYF. The CDR3 DNA is TGTGCCAGCAGGGACAGGGGGGCTTTGGACGAGCAGTACTTC.

This rearrangement joins TRBV19 to TRBJ1-3; no clear D. Germline V gene lookup returns CDR1 LNHDA and CDR2 SQIVND (reference sequence). V lost 6 bases and J lost 4, with 13 bases in between. The CDR3 contains 14 residues. The CDR3 nucleotides are TGTGCCAGTAGCCTGACTAGGCCCGGAAACACCATATATTTT. This gives the protein CASSLTRPGNTIYF.

The J gene is TRBJ1-6, the V gene TRBV6-6, with 8 bases that match TRBD1. The CDR3 contains 14 residues. The V gene end was trimmed by 2 bases and the J gene end by 9 bases; junction bases not matched to a gene: 3. Germline V gene data show CDR1 as MNHNY and CDR2 as SVGAGI (reference sequence). As DNA, the CDR3 is TGTGCCAGCAGTTACGACAGGGGCGGTTCACCCCTCCACTTT. Its translation: CASSYDRGGSPLHF.

This clone came up once. The chain is built from TRBV7-9 and TRBJ2-1, with a weak D call TRBD1 (6 bases). The CDR3 runs 15 residues. Germline assignment: CDR1 SEHNR and CDR2 FQNEAQ (reference sequence). The germline V and J ends were trimmed by 5 bases and 1 base, with 12 bases remaining between them. The CDR3 coding sequence is TGTGCCAGCAGCATCCGGGACAAATCCTACAATGAGCAGTTCTTC. It translates to CASSIRDKSYNEQFF. The complete variable domain, with remaining parts taken from reference TRBV7-9 and TRBJ2-1, reads DTGVSQNPRHKITKRGQNVTFRCDPISEHNRLYWYRQTLGQGPEFLTYFQNEAQLEKSRLLSDRFSAERPKGSFSTLEIQRTEQGDSAMYLCASSIRDKSYNEQFFGPGTRLTVL.

The J gene is TRBJ1-2, the V gene TRBV5-1; 7 positions agree with TRBD1. This CDR3 is built from 14 residues. Germline values: CDR1 SGHRS, CDR2 YFSETQ. Trimming cost V 2 bases and J 5 bases; bases outside gene matches: 6. This chain's CDR3 is CASSLTGAAYGYTF. The CDR3 bases are TGCGCCAGCAGCTTAACAGGGGCCGCATATGGCTACACCTTC.

The chain employs TRBV12-2 and TRBJ1-5; the table's D call, TRBD1, has no DNA check behind it. TRBV12-2 is deemed a pseudogene. The CDR3 runs to 17 residues. The CDR3 coding sequence is TGTGCAAGTCGCCCGCCAGAGGGGCAGGGGTGGAATCAGCCCCAGCATTTT. Its protein is CASRPPEGQGWNQPQHF.